A single T cell receptor beta chain is shown here with its context. Its antigen is not known. CDR1 and CDR2 (germline): SEHNR, FQNEAQ (reference sequence). CDR3 length: 16 amino acids. V lost 5 bases, J lost 5 bases, and 21 bases lay in between. This sample is part of a study of OX40 agonist ivuxolimab in advanced cancers. Sequenced by immunoSEQ multiplex PCR; TCRdb stores in-frame clones only, minus some. Of around 30,000 clones in the sample, 80% to 85% were seen once. Study observations and caveats: Certain nonresponders additionally had low normalized T-cell clonal expansion. More expanded clones were seen, on average, in CD8+ T cells than in CD4+.

Blood sampling took place at baseline, cycle 4 day 1, and cycle 7 day 1. The chain combines TRBV7-9 with TRBJ2-5, with D perhaps matching TRBD2 (7 bases). This clonotype was sampled from an adult with an advanced solid tumor such as melanoma, head and neck, liver or kidney cancer. The sequences come from CD4+ or CD8+ T cells sorted from blood, collected in a trial of the OX40 agonist ivuxolimab. The CDR3 coding sequence is TGTGCCAGCAGCCCAGGAGTGTCGGGGGGCCTTGAGACCCAGTACTTC. Translation gives CASSPGVSGGLETQYF.